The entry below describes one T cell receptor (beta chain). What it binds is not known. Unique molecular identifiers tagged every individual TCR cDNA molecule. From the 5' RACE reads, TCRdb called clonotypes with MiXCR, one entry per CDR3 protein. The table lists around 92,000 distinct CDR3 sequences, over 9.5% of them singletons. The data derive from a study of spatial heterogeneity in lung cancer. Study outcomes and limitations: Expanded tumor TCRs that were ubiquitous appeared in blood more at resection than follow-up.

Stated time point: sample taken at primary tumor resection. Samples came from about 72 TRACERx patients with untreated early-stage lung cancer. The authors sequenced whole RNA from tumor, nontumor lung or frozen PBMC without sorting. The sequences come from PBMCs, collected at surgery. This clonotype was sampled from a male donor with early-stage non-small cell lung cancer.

The CDR3 coding sequence is TGTGCCAGTAGTATAGGGCTAGCGCGTTACAATGAGCAGTTCTTC. As protein: CASSIGLARYNEQFF. The chain employs TRBV19 and TRBJ2-1; the D gene is possibly TRBD2 (6 bases). Germline CDR1 is LNHDA and CDR2 is SQIVND (reference sequence). V dropped 1 base and J dropped 4 bases, with 11 bases sitting between them. CDR3 size: 15 residues.